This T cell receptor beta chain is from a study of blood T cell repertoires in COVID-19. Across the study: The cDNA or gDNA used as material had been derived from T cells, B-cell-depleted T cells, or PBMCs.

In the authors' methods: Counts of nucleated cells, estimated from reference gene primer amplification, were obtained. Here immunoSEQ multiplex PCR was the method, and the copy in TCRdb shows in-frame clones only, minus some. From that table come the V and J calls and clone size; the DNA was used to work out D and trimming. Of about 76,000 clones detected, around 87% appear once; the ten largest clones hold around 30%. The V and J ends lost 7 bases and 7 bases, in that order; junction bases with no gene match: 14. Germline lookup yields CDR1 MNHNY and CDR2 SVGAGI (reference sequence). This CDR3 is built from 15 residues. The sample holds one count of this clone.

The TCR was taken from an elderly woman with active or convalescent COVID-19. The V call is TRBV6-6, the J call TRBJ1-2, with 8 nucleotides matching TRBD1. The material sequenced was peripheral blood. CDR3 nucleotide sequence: TGTGCCAGCATTCATGCCTCCGGGACAGGCGCTGGCTACACCTTC. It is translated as CASIHASGTGAGYTF.